The source of this TCR beta chain is a study of cytomegalovirus exposure and HLA in healthy donors. Study results and caveats: It was approximately 160 TCR beta chains that were listed as cytomegalovirus-associated. The classifier, whose performance was assessed in both the original and validation cohorts, reportedly diagnosed cytomegalovirus status with high specificity and sensitivity.

V was trimmed by 4 bases and J by 5 bases, leaving 11 bases between them. The CDR3 extends over 13 amino acids. Germline V gene sequence: CDR1 MNHEY, CDR2 SVGAGI. Remarks on this clone: The antigen is undetermined.

Amplification used 60 Vbeta primers and 13 Jbeta primers. TCRdb's copy holds only in-frame clones and misses some; the assay was immunoSEQ multiplex PCR. The data hold some 120,000 clones, with roughly four fifths observed a single time. Donors were ostensibly healthy at sampling, although undocumented immune exposures were probable. The specimen sequenced was PBMCs. The clonotype was recovered from a man aged 25 to 45 in good health and CMV-seronegative. This chain uses TRBV6-5 with TRBJ1-1; no definite D call. The CDR3 spells CASSFTTWTEAFF. In DNA, the CDR3 is TGTGCCAGCAGTTTCACCACTTGGACTGAAGCTTTCTTT.